This passage covers 9 T cell receptor beta chains from one sample sequenced in a study of T cell repertoires in cytomegalovirus infection (dated by TCRdb to the late 2010s). Instrument used: Illumina HiSeq 1500. The public reads were reprocessed in TCRdb via fastp at Q25 and MiXCR, keeping in-frame beta chains. Every distinct CDR3 protein forms one entry, paired with its most common genes and DNA. The sample records 480,000 or so distinct CDR3 sequences, about 11% of which are singletons. The ten most abundant clones make up 9.5% to 13% of the sample. The sequenced sample consisted of PBMCs. The source is a human donor in good health (CMV status not recorded). Some clones in this sample may be carry-over from other donors' samples.

This clonotype has at least ten counts. The V gene is TRBV6-1, the J gene TRBJ1-2; D unresolved. The CDR3 is 17 amino acids. CDR1 MNHNS and CDR2 SASEGT come from the germline V gene. Deletions cut 3 bases from V and 0 bases from J, with 17 bases between. The CDR3 protein is CASSETFWASANYGYTF. CDR3 coding DNA: TGTGCCAGCAGTGAGACCTTTTGGGCATCAGCTAACTATGGCTACACCTTC.

This clonotype was seen ten or more times. The gene calls are TRBV18 and TRBJ2-1; D not certain. Looked up from germline, CDR1 is KGHSH and CDR2 is LQKENI. The CDR3 extends over 14 amino acids. Trimming cost V 3 bases and J 6 bases, with 12 bases left between them. The CDR3 coding sequence is TGTGCCAGCTCACCGGGCCTTGGGGTCAATGAGCAGTTCTTC. Amino acids: CASSPGLGVNEQFF.

Only one count was recorded for this clonotype. The rearrangement uses TRBV6-6 and TRBJ2-5, with 9 bases identical to TRBD2. The CDR3 consists of 15 residues. Germline loops: CDR1 MNHNY, CDR2 SVGAGI (reference sequence). With 4 bases clipped from V and 5 bases from J, the junction kept 8 bases outside the gene matches. The CDR3 sequence: CASSSERGVTETQYF. CDR3 bases: TGTGCCAGCAGTTCGGAGCGGGGGGTTACGGAGACCCAGTACTTC.

The rearrangement uses TRBV7-3 and TRBJ2-5; 7 bases are shared with TRBD1. The germline gives CDR1 SGHTA, CDR2 FQGTGA. V lost 3 bases and J lost 4; bases outside the gene matches: 5. This CDR3 is 14 amino acids long. The CDR3 region has the DNA TGTGCCAGCAGCTTCGGTGCAGGGGGAGAGACCCAGTACTTC. It is translated as CASSFGAGGETQYF.

This clonotype has just a few counts. V gene TRBV5-1 combines with J gene TRBJ2-2; D is unclear. This CDR3 has 13 amino acids. CDR1 and CDR2 from the germline V gene are SGHRS and YFSETQ. With 4 bases removed from V and 4 bases from J, the gap between germline ends came to 8 bases. Here the CDR3 reads CASSGLLTGELFF. CDR3 DNA: TGCGCCAGCAGCGGTCTACTCACCGGGGAGCTGTTTTTT.

This clonotype was seen many times. The gene calls are TRBV20-1 and TRBJ2-1; perhaps TRBD2 as D (5 bases). The germline V gene has CDR1 DFQATT and CDR2 SNEGSKA (reference sequence). This CDR3 is built from 14 residues. V lost 2 bases to trimming and J lost 0 bases, with 8 bases between them. CDR3: CSARRGSSYNEQFF. CDR3 nucleotides: TGCAGTGCTAGACGAGGGAGCTCCTACAATGAGCAGTTCTTC.

This clonotype was observed many times. The rearrangement joins TRBV6-6 to TRBJ1-2; D is unresolved. V lost 6 bases and J lost 6, with 14 bases in between. This CDR3 has 13 amino acids. Germline CDR1 is MNHNY and CDR2 is SVGAGI (reference sequence). The chain's CDR3 is CASRTDGRDGYTF. CDR3 nucleotide sequence: TGTGCCAGCAGAACCGACGGGCGGGATGGCTACACCTTC.

In this sample, this clonotype turned up many times. V is TRBV7-2 and J is TRBJ2-7, with D uncertain. Trimming shortened V by 6 bases and J by 0 bases, and 12 bases separated the two germline ends. The CDR3 runs 14 residues. Germline V gives CDR1 SGHTA, CDR2 FQGNSA. CDR3 residues: CASSFEPSSYEQYF. Written as DNA, the CDR3 is TGTGCCAGCAGTTTTGAGCCCAGCTCCTACGAGCAGTACTTC.

The rearrangement uses TRBV7-3 and TRBJ2-1; 12 bases are shared with TRBD2. From germline, CDR1 is SGHTA and CDR2 FQGTGA. V dropped 5 bases and J dropped 8; count of bases not matched to a gene: 10. CDR3 length: 16 residues. CDR3 in DNA: TGTGCCAGCAGCCTCACTAGCGGGAGGTTGGCCGATGAGCAGTTCTTC. It specifies CASSLTSGRLADEQFF.